This T cell receptor beta chain is drawn from a study of cytomegalovirus exposure and HLA in healthy donors. Vbeta (60) and Jbeta (13) primers were used in the PCR. Data came from immunoSEQ multiplex PCR; TCRdb stores just in-frame clones and leaves some out. Of under 150,000 clones listed, roughly 77% are singletons. CDR1 and CDR2 from the germline V gene are ENHRY and SYGVKD. The V end lost 4 bases, the J end lost 1 base, and 16 bases lay between the germline ends. The CDR3 has 16 residues. The receptor was derived from a female donor in good health and CMV-seronegative. This chain links TRBV10-3 with TRBJ1-1; D not certain. The sequenced material came from PBMCs. The CDR3 is CAISVPPGGGNTEAFF. The DNA for the CDR3 is TGTGCCATCAGTGTCCCTCCCGGAGGCGGGAACACTGAAGCTTTCTTT.